A selection of T cell receptor beta chains follows, all from one sample in a study of T cell responses to AZD1222 COVID-19 vaccine. Only in-frame clones appear in the TCRdb table, and some are missing; sequencing was by immunoSEQ multiplex PCR. Of around 180,000 clones in the sample, roughly 88% are singletons; the top ten hold roughly 7.7%. The source material was peripheral blood, sampled on day 0 of AZD1222 vaccination. These receptors originate from an adult in good health. CDR3s leave out the opening cysteine and the closing phenylalanine or tryptophan. D genes are given only for firm matches. The listing skips clone size in some rows; elsewhere it reads once, few, many or a size class.

V,J,size,D,length,CDR3
TRBV3-1/TRBV3-2,TRBJ2-2,-,-,13,ASSLHGRNTGELF
TRBV11-1,TRBJ2-1,once,TRBD2,14,ASSQLAGPPTNEQF
TRBV11-2,TRBJ2-2,-,-,15,ASSRWTTSLSAGELF
TRBV7-8,TRBJ1-6,-,-,13,ASSLIRSENSPLH
TRBV7-9,TRBJ2-7,-,TRBD1,14,ASSHRDRGPGDEQY
TRBV11-1,TRBJ2-7,-,TRBD1,13,ASSFGTGLSYEQY
TRBV9,TRBJ1-2,-,TRBD1,15,ASSPQGQGSPNYGYT
TRBV5-4,TRBJ1-2,-,-,12,ASSSTVPSYGYT
TRBV27,TRBJ2-5,-,-,14,ASSPMDQGGQETQY
TRBV10-3,TRBJ2-1,-,-,9,AITTGNEQF
TRBV11-2,TRBJ2-3,-,TRBD1,13,ASSLRTGGLDTQY
TRBV5-1,TRBJ2-6,-,TRBD1,15,ASSSDRGISGANVLT
TRBV15,TRBJ2-7,-,TRBD1,14,ATSSSPGQGLREQY
TRBV7-2,TRBJ1-1,-,-,12,ASSLRGFGTEAF
TRBV5-1,TRBJ1-6,-,-,14,ASSSSGWSDNSPLH
TRBV10-3,TRBJ2-7,once,TRBD1,12,AIRPGTGSYEQY
TRBV2,TRBJ1-6,-,TRBD1,12,ASRARQGHSPLH
TRBV2,TRBJ1-1,-,-,12,ASSVEVGNTEAF
TRBV19,TRBJ1-2,-,-,11,ASSTTEKGGYT
TRBV18,TRBJ2-7,-,TRBD1,11,ASSRDRAYEQY
TRBV27,TRBJ2-4,-,TRBD2,13,ASRLSGGVVNIQY
TRBV28,TRBJ2-1,-,-,13,ASSLTFWGYNEQF
TRBV7-2,TRBJ1-6,-,TRBD1,12,ASSQTGGDSPLH
TRBV7-3,TRBJ1-3,-,-,14,ASSHGVGSSGNTIY
TRBV7-9,TRBJ2-5,-,TRBD1,11,ASSGDRAETQY
TRBV19,TRBJ1-2,-,-,12,ASSPQGHDYGYT
TRBV5-8,TRBJ1-5,-,-,15,ASSLWAADVGNQPQH
TRBV28,TRBJ1-1,-,-,12,ASSFSQPAGWAF
TRBV3-1/TRBV3-2,TRBJ1-6,-,-,15,ASSHVTGTSLASPLH
TRBV3-1/TRBV3-2,TRBJ1-1,-,-,13,ASSQIGGANTEAF
TRBV27,TRBJ1-5,once,-,14,ASSPSRDLSNQPQH
TRBV7-9,TRBJ1-1,-,TRBD1,12,ASSSRGENTEAF
TRBV3-1/TRBV3-2,TRBJ1-5,-,TRBD1,15,ASSQDTGQGLSQPQH
TRBV15,TRBJ1-3,-,-,14,ATSRDLGSSGNTIY
TRBV14,TRBJ2-7,-,-,12,ASSLGQGHYEQY
TRBV29-1,TRBJ2-1,-,-,12,SVRGGSSYNEQF
TRBV27,TRBJ2-3,-,-,9,ASRSADTQY
TRBV5-1,TRBJ2-3,-,TRBD2,16,ASSSVLQAGARTDTQY
TRBV30,TRBJ2-5,-,-,12,AWSIGTPRETQY
TRBV5-3,TRBJ1-1,-,TRBD1,16,ARSSYRDRGSLNTEAF
TRBV5-6,TRBJ2-3,-,-,15,ASSRERGLYGTDTQY
TRBV4-2,TRBJ2-1,-,-,16,ASSQADGLGPSYNEQF
TRBV11-2,TRBJ2-1,-,-,13,ASKPPSIEYNEQF
TRBV6-1,TRBJ1-2,few,-,11,ASSEAGLYGYT
TRBV27,TRBJ1-5,-,-,15,ASSLYWTPGSNQPQH
TRBV2,TRBJ2-7,-,-,13,ASSERRGSTYEQY